This TCR beta chain was observed in a study of blood T cell repertoires in COVID-19. Germline V gene sequence: CDR1 SGDLS, CDR2 YYNGEE. V lost 3 bases and J lost 1, with 13 bases in between. CDR3 size: 15 residues. Profiling relied on immunoSEQ multiplex PCR, and the TCRdb table lists in-frame clones only, not all of them. Of about 270,000 clones listed, 80% to 90% were seen once; the top ten hold under 3%. The cohort comprised adults aged about 18 to 100 years residing in approximately 25 US areas. Assignment of participants to cohorts was predicated upon participant-reported clinical history. The sequence was collected from a woman aged 18-35 years who had recovered from COVID-19. The chain recombines TRBV9 with TRBJ1-1; D may be TRBD1 (6 bases). The sequencing input was PBMCs or T cells enriched from blood (not recorded which). CDR3 DNA: TGTGCCAGCAGCGATGGGGGCTCGGGGAACACTGAAGCTTTCTTT. It yields the protein CASSDGGSGNTEAFF.